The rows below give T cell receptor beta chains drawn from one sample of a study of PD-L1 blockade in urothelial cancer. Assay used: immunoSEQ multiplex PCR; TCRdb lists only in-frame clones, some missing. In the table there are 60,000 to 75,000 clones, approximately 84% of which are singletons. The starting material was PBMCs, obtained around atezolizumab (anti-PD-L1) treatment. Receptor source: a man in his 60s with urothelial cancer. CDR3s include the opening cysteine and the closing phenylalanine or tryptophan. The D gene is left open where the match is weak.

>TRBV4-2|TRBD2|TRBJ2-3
CASSQSGGRNTDTQYF
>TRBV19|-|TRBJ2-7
CASSSNRPYEQYF
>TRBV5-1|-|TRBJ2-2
CASSFSGTNTGELFF
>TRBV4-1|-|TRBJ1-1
CASSHQGKGTEAFF
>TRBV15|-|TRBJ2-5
CATSRGSGERETQYF
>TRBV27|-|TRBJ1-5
CASSGGFSNQPQHF
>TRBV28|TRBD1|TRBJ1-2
CASSLRQGGVYGYTF
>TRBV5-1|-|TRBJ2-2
CASRTAGVPGELFF
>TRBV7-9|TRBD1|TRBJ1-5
CASSLAGGADQPQHF
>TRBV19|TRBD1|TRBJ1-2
CASSIRDSYGYTF
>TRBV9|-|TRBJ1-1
CASSGPPTGEAFF
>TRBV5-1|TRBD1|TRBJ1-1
CASSLVVDRGEAFF
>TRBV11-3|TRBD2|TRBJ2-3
CASSLVAGGSDTQYF
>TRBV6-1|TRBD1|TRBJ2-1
CASRRQGTNNEQFF
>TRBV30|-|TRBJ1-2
CAWSLTGSFAGYTF
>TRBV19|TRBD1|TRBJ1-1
CASISDRGIEAFF
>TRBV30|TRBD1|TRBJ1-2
CAWAGTEDLGYTF
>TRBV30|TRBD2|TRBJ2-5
CAWSVLAGVGETQYF
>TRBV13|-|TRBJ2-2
CASSSRKRRADTGELFF
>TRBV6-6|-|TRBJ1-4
CASSPGRSNEKLFF
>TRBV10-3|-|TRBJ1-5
CAISDPGQPQHF
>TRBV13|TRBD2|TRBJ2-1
CASSDRSWTSGGSYNEQFF
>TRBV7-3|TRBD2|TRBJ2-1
CASSFGGSREQFF
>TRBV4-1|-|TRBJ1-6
CASSQEGFRVGRNSPLHF
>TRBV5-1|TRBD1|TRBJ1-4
CASSLGQGARKLFF
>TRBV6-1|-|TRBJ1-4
CASSAGRLNEKLFF
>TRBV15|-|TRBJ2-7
CATSREQRAQGYEQYF
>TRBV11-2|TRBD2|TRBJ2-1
CASSSGLAGGSYNEQFF
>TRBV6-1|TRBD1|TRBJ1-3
CASTGQAGNTIYF
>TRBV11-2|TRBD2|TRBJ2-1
CASRTRKRTSGGAREQFF
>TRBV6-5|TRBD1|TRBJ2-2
CASKSGRGMSGELFF
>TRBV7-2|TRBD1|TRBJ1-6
CASSSMGQGNSPLHF
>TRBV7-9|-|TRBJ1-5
CASSLGGAPQHF
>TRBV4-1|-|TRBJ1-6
CASSQAPSSYNSPLHF
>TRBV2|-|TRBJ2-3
CASSPQGLWEYF
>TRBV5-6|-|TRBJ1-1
CASSFNAVRASEAFF
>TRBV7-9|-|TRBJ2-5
CASSVQGRGETQYF